The present TCR beta chain was sequenced within a study of blood T cell repertoires in COVID-19. Study context: Some COVID-19 samples were acute and others convalescent; all came from the United States, Italy and Spain.

Authors' processing steps: Cell counts per sample came from amplifying reference gene primers. Sequencing used immunoSEQ multiplex PCR; TCRdb keeps in-frame clones, though not all of them. That table is the source of V, J and clone size, and D and trimming were worked out from the DNA. Among approximately 170,000 clones listed, 86% were seen once. From germline, CDR1 is MDHEN and CDR2 SYDVKM. There are 14 residues in the CDR3. J gave up 2 bases and V 4 bases, and 4 bases lay outside the gene matches. This chain uses TRBV28 with TRBJ2-5, with 7 positions matching TRBD2. This TCR was sampled from a woman in her sixties or seventies with acute or convalescent COVID-19. Material: peripheral blood. CDR3: CASSSRTRQETQYF. In nucleotides, the CDR3 is TGTGCCAGCAGTTCAAGGACTAGACAAGAGACCCAGTACTTC.